This T cell receptor (beta chain) was identified in a study of T cells in Graves' hyperthyroidism and ophthalmopathy. The CDR3 runs 14 residues. The germline V gene encodes CDR1 DFQATT and CDR2 SNEGSKA (reference sequence). V dropped 6 bases and J dropped 2; count of bases not matched to a gene: 8. Amplified TCR beta CDR3 regions derived from RNA transcripts. With the HTBI primer set, the TCR CDR3 went through a first round of RT-PCR. Each CDR3 protein gets one entry after TCRdb re-called the multiplex PCR reads with MiXCR. The sample has approximately 620,000 distinct CDR3 sequences; more than 15% are singletons.

Sample: blood. The TCR comes from a woman aged 40 to 50 with Graves' ophthalmopathy. The V and J genes are TRBV20-1 and TRBJ2-3, with 7 bases fitting TRBD1. CDR3 in amino acids: CSAATGFLTDTQYF. CDR3 DNA sequence: TGCAGTGCAGCGACAGGGTTCCTCACAGATACGCAGTATTTT.